These 22 T cell receptor beta chains were all obtained from the same sample, sequenced in a study of cytomegalovirus exposure and HLA in healthy donors. Assay used: immunoSEQ multiplex PCR; TCRdb lists only in-frame clones, some missing. The sample gives about 180,000 clones, about 86% of which show up once; roughly 1.4% is in the top ten. The sequenced material came from PBMCs. These receptors originate from a woman in her twenties or thirties in good health and CMV-seronegative.

This chain joins TRBV4-2 and TRBJ1-1, with 8 bases matching TRBD1. Germline V gives CDR1 LGHNA, CDR2 YNFKEQ. The CDR3 spans 14 residues. V was clipped by 3 bases and J by 6 bases; unmatched bases: 6. CDR3 sequence (DNA): TGTGCCAGCAGCCACCTGACAGGGGTCGCTGAAGCTTTCTTT. Its protein product is CASSHLTGVAEAFF.

In DNA, the CDR3 is TGTGCCAGCAGCTCAAGGGGGCTCGGAAACACCATATATTTT. This translates into CASSSRGLGNTIYF. The J gene is TRBJ1-3, the V gene TRBV5-4; TRBD1 aligns across 7 bases. Per germline, CDR1 SGHNT and CDR2 YYREEE (reference sequence). With V trimmed by 3 bases and J by 4 bases, 4 bases remained unmatched. The CDR3 consists of 14 residues.

V gene TRBV7-8 combines with J gene TRBJ1-2, with a possible D match to TRBD1 (6 bases). The CDR3 is 14 residues long. Germline V gene lookup returns CDR1 SGHVS and CDR2 FQNEAQ. The germline V and J ends were trimmed by 5 bases and 4 bases, with 14 bases remaining between them. Here the CDR3 DNA reads TGTGCCAGCAGCCCTGAGGGGGAATTCTATGGCTACACCTTC. Its protein is CASSPEGEFYGYTF.

This clone was observed a handful of times. The rearrangement joins TRBV4-1 to TRBJ2-7; D may be TRBD1 (6 bases). V was clipped by 3 bases and J by 5 bases, with 17 bases between them. The CDR3 loop spans 15 amino acids. Germline CDR1 reads MGHRA; CDR2 reads YSYEKL. CDR3 loop: CASSHPGQSQDEQYF. CDR3 coding DNA: TGCGCCAGCAGCCACCCCGGACAGTCGCAGGACGAGCAGTACTTC.

The gene calls are TRBV14 and TRBJ2-2, with D possibly matching TRBD2 (5 bases). V gave up 2 bases and J gave up 5 bases, with 9 bases separating them. Germline CDR1 SGHDN, CDR2 FVKESK. The CDR3 runs to 14 residues. The CDR3 DNA reads TGTGCCAGCAGCCAACTAAGAGGGACCGGGGAGCTGTTTTTT. Translated, it gives CASSQLRGTGELFF.

The chain carries TRBV15 and TRBJ1-2; D is perhaps TRBD1 (6 bases). With 5 bases removed from V and 0 bases from J, the gap between germline ends came to 7 bases. This CDR3 has 13 residues. Germline V gene data show CDR1 as LNHNV and CDR2 as YYDKDF (reference sequence). The CDR3 nucleotides read TGTGCCACCAGCCACAGGGCTAACTATGGCTACACCTTC. It is translated as CATSHRANYGYTF.

The chain joins TRBV29-1 to TRBJ1-1; 7 bases line up with TRBD1. CDR3 size: 13 residues. Trimming at V came to 0 bases and at J to 4 bases, leaving 2 bases not matched to a gene. Germline values: CDR1 SQVTM, CDR2 ANQGSEA. The CDR3 region is CSVEDRQGTEAFF. The CDR3, as DNA: TGCAGCGTTGAAGACCGACAGGGCACTGAAGCTTTCTTT.

The sample holds one count of this clone. The CDR3 sequence is CATHPGVLNYGYTF. CDR3 DNA sequence: TGTGCCACCCACCCGGGGGTACTGAACTATGGCTACACCTTC. This rearrangement joins TRBV5-4 to TRBJ1-2; possible D gene TRBD1, 5 bases. This CDR3 region has 14 residues. V was cut by 9 bases and J by 2 bases, with 17 bases left in between. Germline values: CDR1 SGHNT, CDR2 YYREEE (reference sequence). Based on the CDR3 plus reference TRBV5-4 and TRBJ1-2, the full variable domain is ETGVTQSPTHLIKTRGQQVTLRCSSQSGHNTVSWYQQALGQGPQFIFQYYREEENGRGNFPPRFSGLQFPNYSSELNVNALELDDSALYLCATHPGVLNYGYTFGSGTRLTVV.

The V call is TRBV5-1, the J call TRBJ1-4; D is unclear. The V gene lost 2 bases and the J gene lost 6 bases, with 11 bases spanning the gap. The germline gives CDR1 SGHRS, CDR2 YFSETQ. This CDR3 comprises 14 residues. Here the CDR3 reads CASSLGRLDEKLFF. CDR3 DNA sequence: TGCGCCAGCAGCTTAGGCAGACTAGATGAAAAACTGTTTTTT.

A single count supports this clone. V gene TRBV15 combines with J gene TRBJ2-2, with 7 nucleotides matching TRBD2. The junction had 4 bases not matched to a gene; V was cut back by 6 bases and J by 3 bases. CDR3 length: 14 amino acids. CDR1 and CDR2 (germline): LNHNV, YYDKDF (reference sequence). CDR3 sequence: CATRRETHTGELFF. Here the CDR3 DNA reads TGTGCCACCAGGCGGGAGACTCACACCGGGGAGCTGTTTTTT.

The rearrangement joins TRBV10-2 to TRBJ2-1; TRBD2 agrees at 9 bases. The germline gives CDR1 WSHSY, CDR2 SAAADI. The ends lost 1 base at V and 8 bases at J; junction bases unmatched: 6. The CDR3 covers 15 residues. CDR3 region: CASSELVLAGYEQFF. The CDR3 coding sequence is TGCGCCAGCAGTGAGTTGGTACTAGCGGGCTATGAGCAGTTCTTC.

The J gene is TRBJ2-1, the V gene TRBV2; TRBD1 aligns across 8 bases. The germline V gene encodes CDR1 SNHLY and CDR2 FYNNEI. Trimming removed 8 bases from V and 6 bases from J; junction bases left unmatched: 12. The CDR3 has 15 amino acids. This CDR3 is CASLPGQEIFNEQFF. The CDR3 nucleotides are TGTGCCAGCCTCCCGGGACAGGAGATTTTCAATGAGCAGTTCTTC.

This clone has a handful of counts. The genes are TRBV4-1 and TRBJ1-2, with D unclear. The germline gives CDR1 MGHRA, CDR2 YSYEKL. Trimming took 1 base from V and 8 from J, leaving 8 bases between them. CDR3 length equals 12 residues. Here the CDR3 reads CASSQVAGGYTF. The CDR3 DNA follows: TGCGCCAGCAGCCAAGTCGCGGGGGGCTACACCTTC.

The V call is TRBV4-1, the J call TRBJ1-1; a possible D gene is TRBD1 (5 bases). V was cut by 1 base and J by 0 bases, with 12 bases left in between. From germline, CDR1 is MGHRA and CDR2 YSYEKL. This CDR3 region has 16 residues. CDR3 coding DNA: TGCGCCAGCAGCCAAGTGGCAGGGCTAATGAACACTGAAGCTTTCTTT. It is translated as CASSQVAGLMNTEAFF.

V and J are TRBV7-6 and TRBJ2-5; no firm D call. CDR1 SGHVS and CDR2 FNYEAQ come from the germline V gene. The CDR3 runs 14 residues. Trimming took off 6 bases at V and 4 bases at J, with 15 bases between the two ends. The CDR3: CASRGPSEVETQYF. The DNA for the CDR3 is TGTGCCAGCAGGGGTCCTTCTGAGGTAGAGACCCAGTACTTC.

V and J are TRBV4-1 and TRBJ1-2; D is ambiguous. The CDR3 is 14 amino acids. The germline V gene encodes CDR1 MGHRA and CDR2 YSYEKL. Trimming cost V 2 bases and J 2 bases, with 9 bases left between them. The CDR3 DNA follows: TGCGCCAGCAGCCAAAACGAGGGAAACTATGGCTACACCTTC. This codes for CASSQNEGNYGYTF.

This rearrangement joins TRBV21-1 to TRBJ2-7; the tabulated D call, TRBD2, remains unverified against the DNA. TRBV21-1 is reported as a pseudogene. The CDR3 covers 8 residues. The CDR3 reads CASRSGRF. The DNA for the CDR3 is TGTGCCAGCAGGAGCGGCCGCTTC.

The chain employs TRBV6-1 and TRBJ1-1; 10 positions agree with TRBD1. Germline lookup yields CDR1 MNHNS and CDR2 SASEGT. The CDR3 consists of 15 residues. V gave up 6 bases and J gave up 1 base; unmatched junction bases: 5. CDR3 sequence (DNA): TGTGCCAGCAGGCGGACAGGGGGGGCGAACACTGAAGCTTTCTTT. Its translation is CASRRTGGANTEAFF.

CDR3 in amino acids: CASSLVSSGGPRNEQFF. The CDR3 DNA sequence: TGTGCCAGCAGCTTGGTGTCTAGCGGGGGCCCGAGGAATGAGCAGTTCTTC. V and J are TRBV5-6 and TRBJ2-1; 10 bases agree with TRBD2. The CDR3 has 17 amino acids. Trimming took 0 bases from V and 7 from J; bases not matched to a gene: 10. CDR1 is SGHDT, CDR2 YYEEEE, per germline.

The chain couples TRBV27 to TRBJ1-6, with D possibly being TRBD1 (5 bases). V was shortened by 3 bases and J by 1 base, with 7 bases between the two germline ends. Germline loops: CDR1 MNHEY, CDR2 SMNVEV (reference sequence). The CDR3 length is 15 residues. CDR3 coding DNA: TGTGCCAGCAGTTTGCACAGGTCCTATAATTCACCCCTCCACTTT. Its translation is CASSLHRSYNSPLHF.

The chain joins TRBV27 to TRBJ1-5, with TRBD1 matching 11 bases. After removal of 5 bases from V and 4 bases from J, the junction contained 4 bases not matched to a gene. In germline, CDR1 is MNHEY, CDR2 SMNVEV (reference sequence). This CDR3 is 15 amino acids long. CDR3 sequence: CASSLGTGGNQPQHF. The CDR3 region has the DNA TGTGCCAGCAGTCTGGGGACAGGGGGTAATCAGCCCCAGCATTTT.

This chain connects TRBV29-1 to TRBJ2-1; D gene ambiguous. Germline assignment: CDR1 SQVTM and CDR2 ANQGSEA. The CDR3 is made up of 11 amino acids. V was shortened by 8 bases and J by 10 bases, with 15 bases between the two germline ends. CDR3 in amino acids: CSLHVGSEQFF. In nucleotides, the CDR3 is TGCAGCCTCCACGTCGGGTCAGAGCAGTTCTTC.